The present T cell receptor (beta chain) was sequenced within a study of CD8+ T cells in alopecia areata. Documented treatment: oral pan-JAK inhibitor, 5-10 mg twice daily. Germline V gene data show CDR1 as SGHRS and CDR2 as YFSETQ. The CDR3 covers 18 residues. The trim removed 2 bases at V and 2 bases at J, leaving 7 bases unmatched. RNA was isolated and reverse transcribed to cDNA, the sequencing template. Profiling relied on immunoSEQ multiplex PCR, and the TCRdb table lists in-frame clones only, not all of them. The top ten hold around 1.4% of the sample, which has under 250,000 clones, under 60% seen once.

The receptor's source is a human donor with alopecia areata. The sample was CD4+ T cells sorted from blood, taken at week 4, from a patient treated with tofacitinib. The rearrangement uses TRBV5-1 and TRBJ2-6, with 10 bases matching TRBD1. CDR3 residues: CASSLGTGTGAGANVLTF. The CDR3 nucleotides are TGCGCCAGCAGCTTAGGGACCGGGACAGGGGCTGGGGCCAACGTCCTGACTTTC.